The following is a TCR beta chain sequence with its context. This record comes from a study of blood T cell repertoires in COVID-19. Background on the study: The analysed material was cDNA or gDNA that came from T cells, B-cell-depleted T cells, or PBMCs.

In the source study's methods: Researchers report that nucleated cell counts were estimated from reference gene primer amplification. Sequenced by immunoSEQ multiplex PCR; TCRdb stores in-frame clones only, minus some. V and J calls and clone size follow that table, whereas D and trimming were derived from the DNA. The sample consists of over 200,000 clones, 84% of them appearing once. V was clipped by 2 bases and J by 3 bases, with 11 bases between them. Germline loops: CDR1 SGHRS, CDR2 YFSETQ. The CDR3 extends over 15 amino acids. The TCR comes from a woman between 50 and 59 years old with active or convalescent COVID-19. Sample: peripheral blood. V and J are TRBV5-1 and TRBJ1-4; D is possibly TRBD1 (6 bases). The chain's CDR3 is CASSFQGPANEKLFF. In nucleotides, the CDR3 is TGCGCCAGCAGCTTCCAGGGGCCCGCTAATGAAAAACTGTTTTTT.